What follows are 5 T cell receptor beta chains derived from one specimen sequenced in a study of identifying expanded T cells in peripheral blood. Profiled with immunoSEQ multiplex PCR; TCRdb holds only in-frame clones, not every one. The sample has roughly 100,000 clones, roughly 88% seen once. Input material: blood. These receptor sequences come from a person aged 18-70 years in good health.

The chain joins TRBV5-1 to TRBJ2-3; TRBD1 matches at 9 bases. The CDR3 extends over 15 amino acids. V was clipped by 4 bases and J by 2 bases; unmatched bases: 5. Germline V CDR1 and CDR2: SGHRS, YFSETQ. The CDR3 coding sequence is TGCGCCAGCAGCCAAGACAGGGGGTTCACAGATACGCAGTATTTT. Protein product: CASSQDRGFTDTQYF.

This clone has only one observation. The rearrangement uses TRBV7-3 and TRBJ2-1; D is ambiguous. The germline CDR1 and CDR2 sequences are SGHTA and FQGTGA. This CDR3 is 13 amino acids long. V dropped 5 bases and J dropped 5 bases, with 10 bases sitting between them. CDR3 protein: CASSTYTHNEQFF. As DNA, the CDR3 is TGTGCCAGCAGCACATATACGCACAATGAGCAGTTCTTC.

The chain has TRBV28 and TRBJ1-1; no firm D call. Germline lookup yields CDR1 MDHEN and CDR2 SYDVKM. The CDR3 is 13 amino acids. The V end lost 7 bases, the J end lost 0 bases, and 9 bases lay between the germline ends. CDR3 protein: CASNQAMNTEAFF. CDR3 DNA sequence: TGTGCCAGCAACCAAGCGATGAACACTGAAGCTTTCTTT.

The V gene is TRBV5-1, the J gene TRBJ1-2; 10 bases fit TRBD1. The CDR3 has 15 residues. From germline, CDR1 is SGHRS and CDR2 YFSETQ. V dropped 4 bases and J dropped 5; count of bases not matched to a gene: 8. The CDR3 bases are TGCGCCAGCAGCCATGGGACAGGGGCCGTTTATGGCTACACCTTC. It encodes CASSHGTGAVYGYTF.

V usage is TRBV2 and J usage is TRBJ2-5; D might be TRBD2 (5 bases). The CDR3 runs to 15 residues. Germline CDR1 reads SNHLY; CDR2 reads FYNNEI. Trimming left V 6 bases short and J 4 bases short, with 18 bases between. The CDR3 DNA reads TGTGCCAGCAGGCGACTTTCGGGAAGACGAGAGACCCAGTACTTC. Translated, it gives CASRRLSGRRETQYF.